This paragraph reports one TCR beta chain. This clonotype was seen many times. Its recognized antigen is unknown. The input lacks base qualities; no much larger clone sits a single base away. TCR beta CDR3 regions were amplified from RNA transcripts. The TCR CDR3 was subjected to a first round of RT-PCR using the HTBI primer set and the Qiagen OneStep RT-PCR kit. Libraries were constructed in a second round of multiplex PCR, after which size selection and purification were performed. Sequencing of the libraries was done on an Illumina HiSeq2000 using paired-end 100 bp reads. The authors' pipeline ran thus. SOAPnuke was used to process the raw data, removing reads that contained adapters or uncalled bases, had a mean Phred below 15, or lacked an exact match to the constant primer or identifier. COPE v1.2.5 was used to merge high-quality paired reads, and clonotypes were defined as unique nucleotide sequences. MiTCR v1.1 was used to align clonotypes to the IMGT TRBV, TRBD and TRBJ reference segments. The analysis included only V-J combinations with a frequency above 0.0001, which together covered more than 99% of the repertoires. The TCS score was defined as F50 (clonal expansion) divided by E x V (chaos), with BLOSUM62-based TCRdist calculated between CDR3 peptides within each V-J. Welch's t-statistics and random forest reduced roughly 530 V-J features to 13, which were used in a naive Bayes classifier (R e1071). The Morisita-Horn index was used to measure how similar the thyroid and blood repertoires were. TCRdb ran its own pipeline on the public reads, namely fastp trimming at Q25 and MiXCR clone calling, and kept in-frame beta chains. Each entry is one CDR3 protein sequence, shown with its most common DNA and genes. These V and J calls rely on TCRdb rather than the paper's analysis. Across this sample there are about 570,000 distinct CDR3 sequences, with under 60% seen only once. The ten largest clones capture around 20% of the sample.

The study excluded patients with uncontrolled infections, other autoimmune diseases, pregnancy or lactation. Diagnoses were established on the basis of clinical symptoms, serum thyroxine and TRAb, thyroid ultrasound, and orbital computed tomography. Total RNA was extracted with Trizol reagent, and quality was checked on an Agilent 2100 Bioanalyzer. These data originate in a study of T cells in Graves' hyperthyroidism and ophthalmopathy (dated by TCRdb to between 2017 and 2020). Background for the entire study: To identify distinguishing TCR V-J signatures, a discovery cohort of 100 or so patients was used, comprising 40 to 45 with Graves' ophthalmopathy and around 60 with stable Graves' hyperthyroidism. An independent validation cohort of fewer than 20 hyperthyroidism patients and over 15 patients who later progressed to ophthalmopathy tested prospective prediction of ophthalmopathy. For training and testing, the 100 or so patients in the discovery cohort were randomly divided in a 7:3 ratio. In roughly six Graves' hyperthyroidism patients, the study also compared T-cell repertoires from thyroid tissue with T-cell repertoires from blood. Once sampling was done, hyperthyroidism patients were given methimazole at a starting dose of 30 mg daily, whereas ophthalmopathy patients were given high-dose intravenous methylprednisolone. TCR Vbeta CDR3 sequencing of 120 to 150 peripheral blood samples (about 45 ophthalmopathy, about 74 hyperthyroidism and roughly 17 progressor patients) is reported in the paper.

The CDR3 goes from the cysteine to the phenylalanine over 13 residues. Of the read, only the CDR3 DNA is kept; its 39 bases are in frame from base 1. V is cut by 4 bases and J by 8 bases, and the space between the germline ends is 11 bases. Based on the germline V gene (reference sequence), the CDR1 and CDR2 sequences are SEHNR and FQNEAQ. Broad study findings and their caveats: Sample size was not statistically predetermined, and investigators were not blinded to group allocation. In validation, the model predicted progression to ophthalmopathy with 60% to 71% sensitivity and over 72% specificity, a median of approximately 6.7 months before onset. A model built on a 13 V-J signature distinguished ophthalmopathy from stable hyperthyroidism, reaching 87.88% sensitivity and about 81% specificity in cross-validation and 80%/75% in testing. Most expanded thyroid clonotypes (frequency above 0.001) were also detected in blood, suggesting blood repertoires may reflect thyroid immune responses.

Sequencing used peripheral blood or thyroid tissue (not recorded which). The sequence was collected from an adult woman with Graves' disease, either hyperthyroidism or ophthalmopathy (not recorded which). The chain is encoded by TRBV7-9 joined to TRBJ1-4, with the D gene not clear enough to name. The CDR3: CASSSYRAEKLFF. DNA sequence: TGTGCCAGCAGCTCATATAGGGCAGAAAAACTGTTTTTT.